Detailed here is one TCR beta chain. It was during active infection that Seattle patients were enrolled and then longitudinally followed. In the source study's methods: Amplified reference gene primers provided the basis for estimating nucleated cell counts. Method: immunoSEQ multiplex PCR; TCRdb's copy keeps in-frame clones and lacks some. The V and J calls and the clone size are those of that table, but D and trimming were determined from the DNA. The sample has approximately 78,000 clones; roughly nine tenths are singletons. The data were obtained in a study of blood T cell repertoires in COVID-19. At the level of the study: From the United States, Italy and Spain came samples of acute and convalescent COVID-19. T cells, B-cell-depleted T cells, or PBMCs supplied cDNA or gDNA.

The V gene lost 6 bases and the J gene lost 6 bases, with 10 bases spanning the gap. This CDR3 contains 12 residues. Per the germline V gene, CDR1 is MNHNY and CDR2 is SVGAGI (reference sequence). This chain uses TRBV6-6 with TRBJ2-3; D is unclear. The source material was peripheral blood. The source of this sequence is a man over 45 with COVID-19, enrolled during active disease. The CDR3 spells CASSPSSDTQYF. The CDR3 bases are TGTGCCAGCAGCCCCTCGTCGGATACGCAGTATTTT.